This entry concerns a single TCR beta chain. What antigen it recognizes has not been identified. No much larger clone exists at a distance of one base, and base qualities are not known. The library was obtained by the immunoSEQ multiplex PCR assay. For the multiplex PCR, a mixture combining 60 forward primers for TCR Vbeta segments and 13 reverse primers for TCR Jbeta segments was used. Amplification of the CDR3 region of rearranged TCR beta genes was performed with a multiplex PCR assay on genomic DNA. Amplified TCR beta libraries were sequenced as 87-base-pair reads on the Illumina HiSeq System. On the study's bioinformatics: A later analysis counted 75 million to 100 million unique TCR beta chains across the roughly 700 repertoires, and some 11 million of these chains were shared by at least two donors. To remove PCR and sequencing errors, raw reads were error-corrected and collapsed into unique sequences using a nearest-neighbor algorithm that merged closely related sequences. To assign V, D and J gene segments, CDR3 sequences were aligned to IMGT reference sequences. For a sequence to be retained, a match of at least six nucleotides was required to both a V gene segment and a J gene segment. Rearrangements were classified as productive when the CDR3 lacked stop codons and remained in frame with V and J, and all other rearrangements were classified as non-productive. Following IMGT convention, CDR3 was defined as the stretch from the second conserved V-encoded cysteine up to the conserved J-encoded phenylalanine. Sequences without an unambiguous match to a single V gene segment were excluded from the earlier analysis of 450 to 650 of the donors. An earlier analysis of just under 600 of the donors called V segments functional above 56.7% productive rearrangements and segregating when the between-donor standard deviation exceeded 5%. A statistical classification framework was built for diagnosing cytomegalovirus status from the catalog of TCR beta chain sequences. V and J gene assignment, in a later analysis, came from comparing TCR nucleotide sequences with IMGT/GENE-DB human TR gene sequences. The TCRdist pipeline was used in a later analysis to assign CDR3 sequences and most-parsimonious VDJ recombination scenarios. In a later analysis, each TCR beta chain was defined by its CDR3 amino acid sequence together with its V-gene family, and reads without a unique V-gene family were excluded. A later analysis removed nearly 600 highly shared, low-generation-probability nucleotide sequences to deal with suspected cross-contamination and a sequencing artifact. For each public chain, a later analysis derived a clonal expansion index from normalized ranks of inferred template counts within each repertoire. A later analysis computed generation probabilities with a VDJ recombination model fitted to out-of-frame rearrangements, and checked the results against IGoR. Hypergeometric tests were used in a later analysis to score TCR-TCR, TCR-HLA and TCR-CMV co-occurrence, with a repertoire-size bias correction applied to the TCR pairs. To estimate false discovery rates, a later analysis permuted the HLA or CMV assignments 20 times. In a later analysis, co-occurring TCRs were grouped with DBSCAN, and TCRdist sequence similarity was added when clustering was performed within HLA-allele-positive subsets. Repertoires with fewer than 30,000 or more than 120,000 public chains were left out of co-occurrence clustering, as were a handful of repertoires with anomalous nucleotide sharing. The clones in this table, taken by TCRdb from immuneACCESS, are in-frame only. Not every clone is retained; where verified, under half of the shortfall comes from an unresolved V gene, and the cause of the rest is unknown. V, J and clone size derive from that table, while D and trimming were established from the DNA sequence. The sample table holds about 210,000 clones, of which about four fifths were seen once. The ten largest clones represent roughly 6% of the sample.

The record originates from a study of cytomegalovirus exposure and HLA in healthy donors (dated by TCRdb to about 2017). Regarding the research as a whole: According to an earlier analysis of a few hundred of the donors, roughly 180 million T cells yielded 100 million or so unique TCR beta sequences and about 280 Gb of sequence data. An early release covering approximately 600 HLA-typed donors comprised about 300 gigabases of sequencing data and approximately 80 million unique TCR sequences. Of the roughly 400 genotyped donors, 81% fell in the genetic ancestry cluster associated with self-reported Caucasian donors. The study was designed to test whether signatures of past pathogen exposure could be identified by cataloging public T cell receptors. The T cell repertoires of 700 or so subjects were profiled by immunosequencing and related to cytomegalovirus serostatus. Along with the approximately 700-subject first cohort, a separate validation cohort of 120 different subjects was used. To predict cytomegalovirus infection status, the study brought together high-throughput TCR immunosequencing, statistical association of individual TCRs with disease status, and machine learning. A later analysis re-analyzed previously published TCR beta repertoires from 660 or so donors and added high-resolution HLA genotyping to study TCR occurrence patterns. Rather than using new phenotypic data, the later analysis identified candidate immune exposures from TCR beta sequences and from how often those sequences occurred across donors. An earlier analysis of several hundred of the donors applied high-throughput TCR beta sequencing to assess whether each TCR beta V gene segment acted as functional or pseudogenic. Donor age, sex, ethnicity and CMV serostatus were compiled together with the repertoire data. In a later genetic analysis, genome-wide SNP genotypes for about 55% of the roughly 670 donors were used, and that subset was treated as a discovery cohort. Every repertoire in the discovery cohort had been generated on one and the same sequencing platform. Both class I and class II loci were covered by HLA typing, at four-digit resolution. Typing coverage differed by locus: A, B, C, DRB1 and DQB1 were typed in roughly 620-640 donors, DQA1 in roughly 510, DPA1 in roughly 590, and DPB1 in 450 to 480. A few DR-DQ haplotypes were treated as single units for association and clustering because of strong linkage in the cohort. Among roughly 400 genotyped donors of the cohort, an average of roughly 230,000 unique TCR beta nucleotide sequences was sequenced per donor, of which 15% to 20% were non-productive. The research as a whole found: Several of the top co-occurrence clusters appeared to be linked to parvovirus B19, influenza, CMV and Epstein-Barr virus, according to a later analysis. The only immune exposure information available for the cohort was CMV serostatus. When HLA alleles, especially DR and DQ, strongly co-occurred, TCR associations were difficult to assign to individual alleles. Compared with the roughly 720-donor mean, donors in an Asian-associated ancestry cluster had fewer N-insertions in productive TCRs, according to a later genetic analysis. Because counts were too low, roughly 18 rarely observed V segments, including chromosome 9 orphons, were left out of the earlier analysis of about 500 of the donors. In the study, approximately 150 TCR beta chains were listed as associated with cytomegalovirus. In a later analysis, HLA-associated TCR beta chains showed more clonal expansion and lower generation probabilities than non-associated chains that were equally common. According to a later analysis, TCR association rates differed among HLA loci, with DRB1 alleles showing the most associated TCRs and HLA-C alleles showing the fewest. The sequencing pipeline was judged likely to have produced a cluster of highly shared sequence variants as a technical artifact. V-gene and J-gene trimming of TCR beta chains was associated with a missense DCLRE1C variant in a later genetic analysis, and the association was replicated in an independent cohort. The classifier was reported to diagnose cytomegalovirus status with high specificity and sensitivity in both the original cohort and the validation cohort. A few of the identified cytomegalovirus-associated TCR beta chains were confirmed in vitro to be specific for cytomegalovirus antigens. Across donors, most TCR sequences were observed very rarely, whereas some public TCRs were present in many individuals. In an earlier analysis of some 500 of the donors, most TCR beta V segments appeared in productive rearrangements about 90% or about 30% of the time, broadly matching IMGT annotations. This cohort had only TCR beta chains sequenced, and the lack of alpha or paired-chain data limited which features could be detected. Most CMV-associated TCR beta chains appeared to be HLA-restricted in a later analysis, and the HLA associations seemed to be driven largely by CMV exposure. Sequencing depth was assumed to be roughly uniform across donors in the presence/absence analyses, though that assumption may not hold. Because some donors lacked HLA typing at each locus, the association tests relied only on the typed subset. Linkage disequilibrium might explain the correlated functional status among segregating V segments, but an unknown experimental factor could not be excluded. Specific HLA alleles were associated with roughly 17,000 TCR beta sequences at a false discovery rate of 0.05 in a later analysis. The authors suggested that the approach could potentially be generalized to other disease states and immunological phenotypes. A further reported finding was that TCR beta sequences accurately predicted the HLA-A and HLA-B alleles for most subjects in the first cohort. Because the 87-base-pair reads could not distinguish some IMGT-functional V segments, including TRBV6-2 and TRBV6-3, those segments were excluded.

From its cysteine to its phenylalanine, the CDR3 spans 16 amino acids. Only the CDR3 DNA stays, 48 bases, in frame from base 1. Taken from the germline V gene (reference sequence), the CDR1 and CDR2 loops are SGHNT and YYREEE. Compared with germline, V lacks 4 bases and J lacks 3 bases; bases without a gene match: 13. The cohort was made up of 650 to 700 healthy bone marrow donors. At the time of sampling, every cohort member was nominally healthy, though immune exposures that went unrecorded were likely present. The donor tested CMV seropositive and was one of the 289 seropositive cohort members. Each donor provided a peripheral blood sample, and peripheral blood mononuclear cells were used for TCR beta sequencing. The Qiagen DNeasy Blood Extraction Kit was used to extract genomic DNA from the blood cell samples.

The rearranged segments are TRBV5-4 and TRBJ2-7; 7 central bases correspond to TRBD2. The sequencing input was PBMCs. The clonotype comes from a man aged 40-50 years in good health and CMV-seropositive. The bases read TGTGCCAGCAGCCTGGGGGGGGGTGGCGGACTCTACGAGCAGTACTTC. This yields the protein CASSLGGGGGLYEQYF.